A single sample is the source of the 16 T cell receptor beta chains below, sequenced in a study of T cell responses to AZD1222 COVID-19 vaccine. TCRdb's copy holds only in-frame clones and misses some; the assay was immunoSEQ multiplex PCR. The data hold 180,000 or so clones, with 92% observed a single time. The sample in question was peripheral blood, obtained 28 days after the second AZD1222 dose. The source of these receptors is an adult who received the AZD1222 COVID-19 vaccine.

The CDR3 sequence: CASSLHSRSGNEQFF. CDR3 nucleotide sequence: TGCGCCAGCAGCTTACACAGTAGATCAGGCAATGAGCAGTTCTTC. The V and J genes are TRBV5-1 and TRBJ2-1; D not resolved. The CDR3 is 15 residues long. V was clipped by 2 bases and J by 6 bases, with 15 bases between them. Germline CDR1 reads SGHRS; CDR2 reads YFSETQ.

V usage is TRBV7-2 and J usage is TRBJ1-6; tentative D call: TRBD1 (5 bases). CDR3 length: 14 amino acids. Trimming removed 4 bases at V and 4 bases at J, with 8 bases between. Germline V gene sequence: CDR1 SGHTA, CDR2 FQGNSA. CDR3: CASSSGGYNSPLHF. The CDR3 DNA sequence: TGTGCCAGCAGCTCGGGGGGGTATAATTCACCCCTCCACTTT.

The chain uses TRBV4-3 and TRBJ1-4; TRBD1 matches at 9 bases. This CDR3 spans 18 amino acids. V was clipped by 3 bases and J by 4 bases; unmatched bases: 12. Germline-derived CDR1 and CDR2 are LGHNA and YSLEER. In DNA, the CDR3 is TGCGCCAGCAGCCAGGGACAGGGAGGGTTTTTAGGTAATGAAAAACTGTTTTTT. This gives the protein CASSQGQGGFLGNEKLFF.

V usage is TRBV4-3 and J usage is TRBJ2-7; 7 nucleotides match TRBD1. Germline CDR1 LGHNA, CDR2 YSLEER. V was pared by 1 base and J by 3 bases, with 6 bases of the junction left unmatched. The CDR3 spans 15 residues. The CDR3 is CASSQGSGQSYEQYF. CDR3 coding DNA: TGCGCCAGCAGCCAAGGATCGGGACAGAGCTACGAGCAGTACTTC.

This clone was picked up a small number of times. The V call is TRBV3-1 (or the pseudogene TRBV3-2), the J call TRBJ1-3; TRBD1 matches 9 bases. Trimming removed 1 base from V and 7 bases from J; junction bases left unmatched: 5. CDR1 and CDR2 from the germline V gene are LGHDT and YNNKEL (reference sequence). This CDR3 is built from 15 residues. Here the CDR3 DNA reads TGTGCCAGCAGCCAAGGGGACAGGGTACGTAACACCATATATTTT. Translation: CASSQGDRVRNTIYF.

The chain has TRBV10-1 and TRBJ1-1; the D gene is possibly TRBD1 (5 bases). CDR1 is WNHNN, CDR2 SYGVQD, per germline (reference sequence). Between the trimmed V and J ends, which lost 9 bases and 5 bases, there was a span of 16 bases. The CDR3 has 13 amino acids. The CDR3 loop is CARPPGGRTEAFF. The CDR3 nucleotides read TGCGCCAGACCTCCGGGGGGAAGGACTGAAGCTTTCTTT.

The chain recombines TRBV10-1 with TRBJ2-7; either TRBD1 or TRBD2 may supply D (5 bases each). The V gene lost 2 bases and the J gene lost 3 bases, with 17 bases spanning the gap. Germline lookup yields CDR1 WNHNN and CDR2 SYGVQD (reference sequence). The CDR3 is made up of 16 amino acids. This CDR3 is CASSEPRDPGYYEQYF. The CDR3 nucleotides are TGCGCCAGCAGTGAGCCCCGGGACCCCGGGTACTACGAGCAGTACTTC.

The CDR3 is CAWSAEAGPEGKLFF. The CDR3 coding sequence is TGTGCCTGGAGTGCCGAAGCAGGTCCCGAAGGAAAACTGTTTTTT. The chain carries TRBV30 and TRBJ1-4; D is unclear. The V gene's germline CDR1 is GTSNPN and CDR2 SVGIG (reference sequence). Trimming removed 1 base at V and 10 bases at J, with 19 bases between. The CDR3 covers 15 residues.

The rearrangement joins TRBV3-1 (or the pseudogene TRBV3-2) to TRBJ2-7, with D possibly being TRBD1 or TRBD2 (5 bases each). The CDR3 sequence is 15 residues long. CDR1 is LGHDT, CDR2 YNNKEL, per germline (reference sequence). Trimming removed 1 base from V and 1 base from J, with 11 bases in between. CDR3 in amino acids: CASSQGGWSSYEQYF. The CDR3 coding sequence is TGTGCCAGCAGCCAAGGGGGGTGGAGTTCCTACGAGCAGTACTTC.

This clone was recorded once. The chain employs TRBV27 and TRBJ1-2, with D possibly TRBD1 on 6 matching bases. The V gene's germline CDR1 is MNHEY and CDR2 SMNVEV (reference sequence). The V end was cut by 4 bases, the J end by 5 bases, with 14 bases between. This CDR3 is built from 14 residues. DNA of the CDR3: TGTGCCAGCAGTTCCTCACAGGGAGTGTATGGCTACACCTTC. Translating it yields CASSSSQGVYGYTF.

This chain links TRBV4-3 with TRBJ1-1; a possible D gene is TRBD1 (5 bases). The CDR3 covers 15 residues. The germline V gene encodes CDR1 LGHNA and CDR2 YSLEER. Trimming took 0 bases from V and 4 from J, leaving 12 bases between them. DNA for the CDR3: TGCGCCAGCAGCCAAGATGTGGCTGGGGGCACTGAAGCTTTCTTT. Its protein is CASSQDVAGGTEAFF.

This chain links TRBV3-1 (or the pseudogene TRBV3-2) with TRBJ1-1, with a tentative D call TRBD1 (5 bases). The CDR3 sequence is 15 residues long. Trimming left V 3 bases short and J 0 bases short, with 11 bases between. From germline, CDR1 is LGHDT and CDR2 YNNKEL (reference sequence). The CDR3, as DNA: TGTGCCAGCAGCCATGGGACTTTGATGAACACTGAAGCTTTCTTT. It encodes CASSHGTLMNTEAFF.

This clone was detected only once. The chain joins TRBV27 to TRBJ1-6; D gene ambiguous. Trimming took 5 bases from V and 11 from J, leaving 13 bases between them. From germline, CDR1 is MNHEY and CDR2 SMNVEV (reference sequence). There are 13 residues in the CDR3. CDR3 in amino acids: CASSARGLAPLHF. CDR3 bases: TGTGCCAGCAGTGCCCGAGGGCTGGCACCCCTCCACTTT.

DNA for the CDR3: TGTGCCAGCTCACCTCCGGGACAGAGGAGCTCCTACGAGCAGTACTTC. It translates to CASSPPGQRSSYEQYF. The rearrangement links TRBV18 to TRBJ2-7; 7 bases are shared with TRBD1. After removal of 3 bases from V and 0 bases from J, the junction contained 8 bases not matched to a gene. Germline CDR1 is KGHSH and CDR2 is LQKENI. CDR3 length equals 16 residues.

V gene TRBV5-4 combines with J gene TRBJ1-2; 7 bases match TRBD1. CDR3 length: 14 residues. Germline V CDR1 and CDR2: SGHNT, YYREEE (reference sequence). V lost 0 bases, J lost 9 bases, and 8 bases stayed unmatched. The CDR3 sequence is CASSLAGTQGSYTF. For the CDR3, the DNA is TGTGCCAGCAGCTTGGCCGGGACACAGGGGAGCTACACCTTC.

The chain links TRBV3-1 (or the pseudogene TRBV3-2) to TRBJ2-7; D gene ambiguous. The CDR3 runs to 16 residues. The germline CDR1 and CDR2 sequences are LGHDT and YNNKEL (reference sequence). Trimming stripped 0 bases from V and 7 bases from J, with 19 bases between. This CDR3 is CASSQEGQAPLGEQYF. The CDR3, as DNA: TGTGCCAGCAGCCAAGAGGGCCAGGCCCCCTTGGGGGAGCAGTACTTC.